The sequence of this T cell receptor beta chain was determined in a study of blood T cell repertoires in COVID-19. Turning to the study itself: Italy, Spain and the United States were the sources of the convalescent and acute COVID-19 samples.

Authors' processing steps: Reference gene primer amplification gave estimated nucleated cell counts. Profiling relied on immunoSEQ multiplex PCR, and the TCRdb table lists in-frame clones only, not all of them. From that table come the V and J calls and clone size; the DNA was used to work out D and trimming. The data hold about 220,000 clones, with about 90% observed a single time. The J segment lost 2 bases and the V segment lost 4 bases, leaving 3 bases of the junction unmatched. Germline V lookup: CDR1 SGHRS, CDR2 YFSETQ. The CDR3 has 14 residues. Material: peripheral blood. The receptor's source is a woman in her 30s who had recovered from COVID-19. J is TRBJ2-7 and V is TRBV5-1, with TRBD1 identical over 10 bases. The CDR3 loop is CASSTGTGAYEQYF. CDR3 bases: TGCGCCAGCAGCACCGGGACAGGGGCCTACGAGCAGTACTTC.